These 8 T cell receptor beta chains share one sample of origin, sequenced in a study of cytomegalovirus exposure and HLA in healthy donors. Researchers ran the PCR with 60 Vbeta and 13 Jbeta primers. Here immunoSEQ multiplex PCR was the method, and the copy in TCRdb shows in-frame clones only, minus some. The sample has 150,000 to 200,000 clones; roughly 12% are singletons. Source material: PBMCs. These receptors came from a man in his forties or fifties in good health and CMV-seropositive.

There are a few counts of this clone. As DNA, the CDR3 is TGTGCCAGCAGCAATCAGGGGAAGGCTGAAGCTTTCTTT. Translating it yields CASSNQGKAEAFF. The J gene is TRBJ1-1, the V gene TRBV7-9; TRBD1 is a possible D gene (6 bases). This CDR3 has 13 amino acids. Trimming removed 5 bases from V and 6 bases from J, with 13 bases in between. Germline CDR1 and CDR2: SEHNR and FQNEAQ (reference sequence).

This clone was seen only a few times. The CDR3 reads CASSQDNQGTYGYTF. CDR3 DNA sequence: TGTGCCAGCAGCCAAGATAATCAGGGGACCTATGGCTACACCTTC. The chain employs TRBV4-2 and TRBJ1-2; maybe TRBD1 (6 bases). Germline values: CDR1 LGHNA, CDR2 YNFKEQ. There are 15 residues in the CDR3. Deletions cut 0 bases from V and 4 bases from J, with 12 bases between.

Only a few counts were recorded for this clone. The chain has TRBV2 and TRBJ2-3; 7 nucleotides match TRBD1. The CDR3 runs 12 residues. Germline V gene sequence: CDR1 SNHLY, CDR2 FYNNEI. The V gene end was trimmed by 6 bases and the J gene end by 7 bases; junction bases not matched to a gene: 4. The CDR3 loop is CASSGTAHTQYF. CDR3 in DNA: TGTGCCAGCAGCGGGACAGCGCATACGCAGTATTTT. Drawing the rest from reference TRBV2 and TRBJ2-3, the complete variable domain is EPEVTQTPSHQVTQMGQEVILRCVPISNHLYFYWYRQILGQKVEFLVSFYNNEISEKSEIFDDQFSVERPDGSNFTLKIRSTKLEDSAMYFCASSGTAHTQYFGPGTRLTVL.

This chain joins TRBV10-3 and TRBJ1-5; TRBD1 matches 8 bases. The V and J ends lost 3 bases and 7 bases, in that order; junction bases with no gene match: 5. Per the germline V gene, CDR1 is ENHRY and CDR2 is SYGVKD. This CDR3 is 14 amino acids long. CDR3 loop: CAISEGQGGQPQHF. The CDR3 nucleotides read TGTGCCATCAGTGAAGGACAGGGTGGGCAGCCCCAGCATTTT.

The rearrangement links TRBV29-1 to TRBJ1-1; 10 nucleotides match TRBD1. CDR1 SQVTM and CDR2 ANQGSEA come from the germline V gene. The CDR3 contains 14 residues. With V trimmed by 7 bases and J by 0 bases, 5 bases remained unmatched. DNA of the CDR3: TGCAGCGGCGAGACAGGGGGCATGAACACTGAAGCTTTCTTT. Encoded protein: CSGETGGMNTEAFF.

This sequence joins TRBV30 and TRBJ1-1, with 7 positions matching TRBD1. The CDR3 has 14 residues. Germline V gene data show CDR1 as GTSNPN and CDR2 as SVGIG (reference sequence). Trimming removed 3 bases from V and 4 bases from J; junction bases left unmatched: 8. CDR3 DNA: TGTGCCTGGAGCTCGACAGGGTGGGGCACTGAAGCTTTCTTT. Amino acid sequence: CAWSSTGWGTEAFF.

This clone occurred a few times. The V and J genes are TRBV6-5 and TRBJ1-3; D unresolved. The CDR3 is 15 amino acids. Deletions cut 2 bases from V and 1 base from J, with 9 bases between. Looked up from germline, CDR1 is MNHEY and CDR2 is SVGAGI. CDR3 coding DNA: TGTGCCAGCAGTTACGTTCGAGAGTCTGGAAACACCATATATTTT. Translation gives CASSYVRESGNTIYF.

The chain has TRBV4-1 and TRBJ1-1, with 8 positions matching TRBD1. With 0 bases clipped from V and 3 bases from J, the junction kept 15 bases outside the gene matches. This CDR3 has 19 amino acids. Per the germline V gene, CDR1 is MGHRA and CDR2 is YSYEKL. CDR3 coding DNA: TGCGCCAGCAGCCAAGATAGGAGGACAGGGCTGAGAGCGGACACTGAAGCTTTCTTT. Translation gives CASSQDRRTGLRADTEAFF.